This is a list of T cell receptor beta chains from one sample in a study of blood T cell repertoires in COVID-19. The method was immunoSEQ multiplex PCR; TCRdb's version includes in-frame clones alone and lacks a portion of them. The sample records a few hundred thousand clones, approximately 80% being singletons. Sequenced: PBMCs or T cells enriched from blood (not recorded which). These TCRs come from a man between 40 and 49 years old who had recovered from COVID-19. Each CDR3 is given with its conserved first and last residue. The D gene is left open where the match is weak. Only some rows state a clone size, as once, few, many or a class for expanded clones.

j_call v_call clone_size d_call cdr3_nt cdr3_aa
TRBJ2-7 TRBV6-5 once . TGTGCCAGGAGGAGATGTTACGAGCAGTACTTC CARRRCYEQYF
TRBJ1-5 TRBV7-6 . TRBD1 TGTGCCAGCAGCCCAAGGGGGGACAGACCGAATCAGCCCCAGCATTTT CASSPRGDRPNQPQHF
TRBJ2-7 TRBV7-2 . TRBD2 TGTGCCAGCAGCTTAGGGTGGGAGGGGAGCGAGCAGTACTTC CASSLGWEGSEQYF
TRBJ1-2 TRBV7-9 . TRBD1 TGTGCCAGCAGCGCGGGACAGGGGGTCGGCGCTGGCTACACCTTC CASSAGQGVGAGYTF
TRBJ1-3 TRBV9 . . TGTGCCAGCAGCGCCGCAGCTGGAAACACCATATATTTT CASSAAAGNTIYF
TRBJ2-2 TRBV5-4 . TRBD2 TGTGCCAGCAGCTCCCCTAGCGGGAACACCGGGGAGCTGTTTTTT CASSSPSGNTGELFF
TRBJ1-5 TRBV5-4 . TRBD1 TGTGCCAGCAGCGCCGGGACAGGGGGGGGAAGCAATCAGCCCCAGCATTTT CASSAGTGGGSNQPQHF
TRBJ1-2 TRBV6-5 . TRBD1 TGTGCCAGCAGTATGACTTCCCGGGACAGAAGAGGCTACACCTTC CASSMTSRDRRGYTF
TRBJ1-6 TRBV27 . TRBD1 TGTGCCACTCGACGGACAGGGGGCCTCTCACCCCTCCACTTT CATRRTGGLSPLHF
TRBJ1-1 TRBV28 . . TGTGCCAGCAGTACCTCCGCAGTGTGGGCTTTCTTT CASSTSAVWAFF
TRBJ1-2 TRBV18 once . TGTGCCAGCTCACCCTCTAAAGATGCTAACTATGGCTACACCTTC CASSPSKDANYGYTF
TRBJ2-6 TRBV5-1 once . TGCGCCAGCAGCTTGGATGGGCCGCACCCCTCTGGGGCCAACGTCCTGACTTTC CASSLDGPHPSGANVLTF
TRBJ2-1 TRBV7-9 once . TGTGCCAGCAGCTCCTGGTTCTTC CASSSWFF
TRBJ1-1 TRBV28 . TRBD1 TGTGCCAGCAGTTTCCTGACCTGGGACAGAGCTGAAGCTTTCTTT CASSFLTWDRAEAFF
TRBJ2-5 TRBV2 . TRBD2 TGTGCCAGCAGTGAAGCCCTAGCGGGATGGGAGACCCAGTACTTC CASSEALAGWETQYF
TRBJ1-2 TRBV7-2 . . TGTGCCAGCAGCTCTACTTGGACAGTAGGCTACACCTTC CASSSTWTVGYTF
TRBJ1-2 TRBV28 . TRBD1 TGTGCAATACAGAAGGGACAGGGGCTACGGGATGGCTACACCTTC CAIQKGQGLRDGYTF
TRBJ2-1 TRBV30 . . TGTGCCTGGAGTGTACAGGGGAGGTACAATGAGCAGTTCTTC CAWSVQGRYNEQFF
TRBJ2-1 TRBV19 . TRBD2 TGTGCCAGCCGTCCTGGGGCTAGCGGTTATAATGAGCAGTTCTTC CASRPGASGYNEQFF
TRBJ2-2 TRBV7-2 . . TGTGCCAGCAGCTTTGGACTCCGGGAGCTGTTTTTT CASSFGLRELFF
TRBJ1-1 TRBV2 . . TGTGCCAGCAAGGGAGTTAAGGGCATGAACACTGAAGCTTTCTTT CASKGVKGMNTEAFF
TRBJ1-1 TRBV2 . . TGTGCCAGCAGTGCGGTAGAGGGCGCGACTGAAGCTTTCTTT CASSAVEGATEAFF
TRBJ1-2 TRBV5-4 . TRBD1 TGTGCCAGCAGCTCGGGACAGGGGGAAAACTATGGCTACACCTTC CASSSGQGENYGYTF
TRBJ2-7 TRBV13 . . TGTGCCAGCAGCTTAGACAGGGACTACGAGCAGTACTTC CASSLDRDYEQYF
TRBJ2-7 TRBV7-3 once . TGTGCCAGCAGCTTAGGAGCGGGTGGGGTCTACGAGCAGTACTTC CASSLGAGGVYEQYF
TRBJ2-2 TRBV7-3 once . TGTGCCAGCAGCCCCAGCCCCGGGTCGAACACCGGGGAGCTGTTTTTT CASSPSPGSNTGELFF
TRBJ2-1 TRBV11-2 . TRBD2 TGTGCCAGCAGTTCCCTAGCGGGGCCGTTAGGGAATGAGCAGTTCTTC CASSSLAGPLGNEQFF
TRBJ1-4 TRBV5-1 . TRBD1 TGCGCCAGCAGCTTGGCCCCCCAGGGGGCAAATGAAAAACTGTTTTTT CASSLAPQGANEKLFF
TRBJ2-1 TRBV15 . TRBD2 TGTGCCACCAGAAAAAGCGGGGACTCCTACAATGAGCAGTTCTTC CATRKSGDSYNEQFF
TRBJ1-1 TRBV5-8 . TRBD1 TGTGCCAGCAGTTCGGGACAGGGGGCACTCACTGAAGCTTTCTTT CASSSGQGALTEAFF
TRBJ1-6 TRBV6-5 . TRBD1 TGTGCCAGCAGTTACTCGGCAGGGGGAAGTTCACCCCTCCACTTT CASSYSAGGSSPLHF
TRBJ2-7 TRBV5-1 few TRBD1 TGCGCCAGCAGCTGGACAGGGAACTCCTACGAGCAGTACTTC CASSWTGNSYEQYF
TRBJ1-6 TRBV7-9 . TRBD1 TGTGCCAGCAGCTTTAGTGTTGGCGGGACAGGGCACTCACCCCTCCACTTT CASSFSVGGTGHSPLHF
TRBJ1-6 TRBV5-5 . TRBD1 TGTGCCAGCAGCTCCACAGGGGGATCGGGTTCACCCCTCCACTTT CASSSTGGSGSPLHF
TRBJ2-3 TRBV4-1 . TRBD2 TGCGCCAGCAGCCAACCTCTAGCGGGAGAGGGATATCGACATACGCAGTATTTT CASSQPLAGEGYRHTQYF
TRBJ2-7 TRBV5-1 . . TGCGCCAGCAGCTTGGTGAGTCCCTACGAGCAGTACTTC CASSLVSPYEQYF
TRBJ2-2 TRBV13 . TRBD2 TGTGCCAGCAGCCACCCCGGGACTAGCGGGAGTGGCGGGGAGCTGTTTTTT CASSHPGTSGSGGELFF
TRBJ2-5 TRBV13 . TRBD2 TGTGCCAGCAGCCTACTGGCGGGGGGCGGGGAGACCCAGTACTTC CASSLLAGGGETQYF
TRBJ1-2 TRBV4-3 . . TGCGCCAGCAGCCAGGACAGTCCCTATGGCTACACCTTC CASSQDSPYGYTF
TRBJ1-2 TRBV3-1/TRBV3-2 . . TGTGCCAGCAGCCGAAACGCGGGACTTAACTATGGCTACACCTTC CASSRNAGLNYGYTF
TRBJ2-2 TRBV19 . . TGTGCCAGCGCCTGGGGGCCGACCCCCGGGGAGCTGTTTTTT CASAWGPTPGELFF
TRBJ2-5 TRBV6-5 . TRBD2 TGTGCCAGCAGTTGGAGACTAGCGGGGCTACAAGAGACCCAGTACTTC CASSWRLAGLQETQYF
TRBJ2-5 TRBV5-1 . . TGCGCCAGCAGCCTACAGGGCGAAGAGACCCAGTACTTC CASSLQGEETQYF
TRBJ2-1 TRBV5-1 . TRBD1 TGCGCCAGCAGCGAGTCGCCAGGGGGCGGTGAGCAGTTCTTC CASSESPGGGEQFF
TRBJ1-1 TRBV5-1 few . TGCGCCAGCAGCTTTGATAGAGGGACTGAAGCTTTCTTT CASSFDRGTEAFF
TRBJ2-1 TRBV19 . . TGTGCCAGTAGTAGCGGACTCAACAATGAGCAGTTCTTC CASSSGLNNEQFF
TRBJ2-6 TRBV7-3 . . TGTGCCAGCAGCTTAATGCCGACAGCTGGGGCCAACGTCCTGACTTTC CASSLMPTAGANVLTF
TRBJ2-7 TRBV2 . TRBD1 TGTGCCAGCAGGGGGGTGGACAGGGGTTTGGACTACGAGCAGTACTTC CASRGVDRGLDYEQYF
TRBJ1-4 TRBV4-1 . TRBD1 TGCGCCAGCACTCGCCGGGACAGGGTTAATGAAAAACTGTTTTTT CASTRRDRVNEKLFF
TRBJ2-3 TRBV6-5 . TRBD2 TGTGCCAGCAGTTCCCAACTAGCGGGGGTCACAGATACGCAGTATTTT CASSSQLAGVTDTQYF
TRBJ1-2 TRBV28 . . TGTGCCAGCAGTTCCGGGACGCCGGAGGGAGGCTACACCTTC CASSSGTPEGGYTF
TRBJ2-2 TRBV6-2/TRBV6-3 once TRBD2 TGTGCCAGCAGTTACCCCCTCTCTAGCGGGGGGGGCACCGGGGAGCTGTTTTTT CASSYPLSSGGGTGELFF
TRBJ2-3 TRBV7-2 . TRBD2 TGTGCCAGCAGCTTAGCGGGGACTAGCGGCACAGATACGCAGTATTTT CASSLAGTSGTDTQYF
TRBJ2-3 TRBV5-4 . . TGTGCCAGCAGCCCCAACACAGATACGCAGTATTTT CASSPNTDTQYF
TRBJ1-1 TRBV5-1 . TRBD1 TGCGCCAGCAGCTTGCAACAGGGGCGGAACACTGAAGCTTTCTTT CASSLQQGRNTEAFF
TRBJ2-2 TRBV6-2/TRBV6-3 . . TGTGCCAGCAGTTACATACGGGATACCGGGGAGCTGTTTTTT CASSYIRDTGELFF